A selection of T cell receptor beta chains follows, all from one sample in a study of a mutant IDH1 vaccine in newly diagnosed glioma. Their antigen targets remain unknown. Assay: immunoSEQ multiplex PCR; the TCRdb copy retains only in-frame clones and omits some. The sample yields some 33,000 clones, 79% seen once. The sequences come from PBMCs, collected from a glioma patient whose treatment included an IDH1 peptide vaccine. The receptors derive from a woman younger than 45 with glioma. Some clones in this sample may be carry-over from other donors' samples. The CDR3 runs from the conserved cysteine through the conserved F or W. Fields, in order: CDR3 length, J gene, V gene, clone size, D gene, CDR3 protein, CDR3 DNA. A D gene is named only where the DNA matches it firmly. Clone size, where shown, is once, few, many, or a class for clones that have expanded.

len: 15; j_gene: TRBJ1-1; v_gene: TRBV11-2; abundance: .; d_gene: TRBD1; CDR3aa: CASSLAHRGHSGAFF; CDR3nt: TGTGCCAGCAGCTTAGCCCACAGGGGGCACTCCGGAGCTTTCTTT
len: 15; j_gene: TRBJ2-7; v_gene: TRBV6-6; abundance: once; d_gene: TRBD1; CDR3aa: CVSSYSRDRAYEQYF; CDR3nt: TGTGTCAGCAGTTATAGTCGGGACAGAGCCTACGAGCAGTACTTC
len: 17; j_gene: TRBJ2-1; v_gene: TRBV30; abundance: .; d_gene: TRBD2; CDR3aa: CAWSVPLGREGRNEQFF; CDR3nt: TGTGCCTGGAGTGTACCCCTTGGGCGGGAGGGCCGGAATGAGCAGTTCTTC
len: 16; j_gene: TRBJ2-2; v_gene: TRBV5-4; abundance: .; d_gene: .; CDR3aa: CASSLDDLGNTGELFF; CDR3nt: TGTGCCAGCAGCTTGGACGATTTGGGAAACACCGGGGAGCTGTTTTTT
len: 15; j_gene: TRBJ2-7; v_gene: TRBV6-1; abundance: once; d_gene: TRBD1; CDR3aa: CASSLTGAVAYEQYF; CDR3nt: TGTGCCAGCAGTCTGACAGGGGCGGTAGCCTACGAGCAGTACTTC
len: 14; j_gene: TRBJ2-7; v_gene: TRBV9; abundance: .; d_gene: .; CDR3aa: CASSVGAETYEQYF; CDR3nt: TGTGCCAGCAGCGTAGGAGCGGAGACCTACGAGCAGTACTTC
len: 14; j_gene: TRBJ2-7; v_gene: TRBV11-2; abundance: .; d_gene: .; CDR3aa: CASSSIDGAYEQYF; CDR3nt: TGTGCCAGCAGCTCGATCGACGGAGCCTACGAGCAGTACTTC
len: 15; j_gene: TRBJ2-4; v_gene: TRBV2; abundance: .; d_gene: TRBD1; CDR3aa: CASSLSGQAGNIQYF; CDR3nt: TGTGCCAGCAGCCTATCGGGACAGGCGGGAAACATTCAGTACTTC
len: 16; j_gene: TRBJ2-1; v_gene: TRBV5-6; abundance: .; d_gene: TRBD2; CDR3aa: CASSAVGLAAYNEQFF; CDR3nt: TGTGCCAGCAGCGCCGTCGGACTAGCGGCCTACAATGAGCAGTTCTTC
len: 11; j_gene: TRBJ1-3; v_gene: TRBV29-1; abundance: .; d_gene: .; CDR3aa: CSGQGVNTIYF; CDR3nt: TGCAGCGGTCAGGGTGTAAACACCATATATTTT
len: 16; j_gene: TRBJ2-1; v_gene: TRBV7-2; abundance: .; d_gene: TRBD2; CDR3aa: CASSPRAGGSYNEQFF; CDR3nt: TGTGCCAGCAGCCCCCGAGCGGGAGGGTCCTACAATGAGCAGTTCTTC
len: 15; j_gene: TRBJ2-7; v_gene: TRBV29-1; abundance: .; d_gene: .; CDR3aa: CSVETGERNSYEQYF; CDR3nt: TGCAGCGTTGAAACAGGTGAAAGGAACTCCTACGAGCAGTACTTC
len: 14; j_gene: TRBJ2-7; v_gene: TRBV18; abundance: .; d_gene: TRBD1; CDR3aa: CASSSQGARNEQYF; CDR3nt: TGTGCCAGCTCAAGCCAGGGGGCGCGGAACGAGCAGTACTTC